The following is a TCR beta chain sequence with its context. Its cognate antigen is unknown. This record comes from a study of a mutant IDH1 vaccine in newly diagnosed glioma. Whole-study results and caveats: Pseudoprogression appeared independent of alterations in top peripheral clonotypes.

Regarding time point: week 5, during vaccination. Doses consisted of 300 ug of mutant IDH1 20-mer peptide each, paired with topical imiquimod. TCRdb's copy holds only in-frame clones and misses some; the assay was immunoSEQ multiplex PCR. The sample yields 45,000 to 55,000 clones, over 75% seen once. The V gene's germline CDR1 is MNHNS and CDR2 SASEGT. The CDR3 is 13 amino acids. Trimming removed 6 bases at V and 7 bases at J, with 15 bases between. This specimen consisted of PBMCs, obtained from a glioma patient whose treatment included an IDH1 peptide vaccine. This TCR came from a woman between 40 and 50 years old with glioma. V and J are TRBV6-1 and TRBJ1-2; D call uncertain. CDR3 loop: CASSQHRSGGYTF. The CDR3 nucleotides read TGTGCCAGCAGCCAACACCGGAGTGGTGGCTACACCTTC.